The T cell receptor (beta chain) described here comes from a study of identical twins. The study's findings and limits: The study reached conclusions through statistical analysis that was cross-sectional, not following the same donors. Beta out-of-frame sequences showed weaker excess twin sharing.

The CDR3 consists of 19 residues. Turning to this clonotype: The antigen is not known. A junction boundary mismatches the germline segment, possibly from a read error.

TCRdb redid the calling of the 5' RACE reads with MiXCR, one entry per CDR3 protein. The sample has approximately 260,000 distinct CDR3 sequences, roughly 8% seen once. The same sample was also used in a study of yellow fever vaccine responses in identical twins.

This clonotype originated in a woman aged 18-29 years in good health. The gene calls are TRBV12-3 or TRBV12-4 and TRBJ2-6; 9 positions agree with TRBD1. The sequenced material came from CD8+ T cells sorted from blood. CDR3 residues: CACSLVSGTGPSGANVLTF. DNA for the CDR3: TGTGCCTGCAGTTTAGTTTCTGGGACAGGGCCCTCTGGGGCCAACGTCCTGACTTTC.